Listed below are T cell receptor beta chains from one sample, sequenced in a study of cytotoxic CD8 clonotypes in ibrutinib-treated CLL. Clones were sequenced by immunoSEQ multiplex PCR, and TCRdb holds only the in-frame ones, with some missing. This table holds around 310,000 clones, roughly 79% found once. Material: PBMCs, obtained before ibrutinib treatment. Every receptor here comes from a human donor with chronic lymphocytic leukemia. Each CDR3 is given with its conserved first and last residue.

v_call: TRBV2; j_call: TRBJ2-2; cdr3_aa: CASTPGRFTGELFF
v_call: TRBV30; j_call: TRBJ1-2; cdr3_aa: CAWSVRFGGRGHGYTF
v_call: TRBV7-9; j_call: TRBJ1-1; cdr3_aa: CASQLIVNTEAFF
v_call: TRBV4-3; j_call: TRBJ2-3; cdr3_aa: CASSQSPTGGTDTQYF
v_call: TRBV30; j_call: TRBJ1-2; cdr3_aa: CAWIEVGRSYGYTF
v_call: TRBV9; j_call: TRBJ2-1; cdr3_aa: CASSVSPLNRREIEQFF
v_call: TRBV2; j_call: TRBJ1-5; cdr3_aa: CASSEAGGGNQPQHF
v_call: TRBV27; j_call: TRBJ1-5; cdr3_aa: CASSWLGSQPQHF
v_call: TRBV25-1; j_call: TRBJ2-5; cdr3_aa: CASSEYRGAETQYF
v_call: TRBV5-4; j_call: TRBJ2-7; cdr3_aa: CASSFRDSTYEQYF
v_call: TRBV7-9; j_call: TRBJ2-3; cdr3_aa: CASSPVGTALSDTQYF
v_call: TRBV23-1; j_call: TRBJ2-7; cdr3_aa: CASSQAGTGREQYF
v_call: TRBV18; j_call: TRBJ2-7; cdr3_aa: CASSPPGLATPYEQYF
v_call: TRBV6-5; j_call: TRBJ1-3; cdr3_aa: CASSYLGSVSGNTIYF